Listed here are 27 T cell receptor beta chains from one sample, sequenced in a study of T cell clusters in autoimmune cytopenias. TRB rearrangements were amplified by touch-down multiplex PCR with mixed TRB-A/B primers. TCRdb reprocessed the multiplex PCR reads, with one entry per CDR3 protein and no DNA. This specimen shows some 5,700 distinct CDR3 sequences; the ten leading clones hold 35% to 45%. TRB amplification used 250 ng of peripheral blood genomic DNA. The same sample was also used in a study of T cell repertoires in aging, cancer and after chemotherapy.

Sample: peripheral blood. Receptors were obtained from a human donor in good health.

The chain couples TRBV5-4 to TRBJ2-2; TCRdb selects TRBD1, and the lack of DNA leaves this call unchecked. The V gene's germline CDR1 is SGHNT and CDR2 YYREEE (reference sequence). The CDR3 is 15 residues long. CDR3 sequence: CASSSQGVNTGELFF.

The rearrangement joins TRBV7-2 to TRBJ2-7; the D call of TRBD1 rests on TCRdb alone, since no DNA is present to check it. Per the germline V gene, CDR1 is SGHTA and CDR2 is FQGNSA. The CDR3 runs to 15 residues. CDR3: CASSLGQGGSYEQYF. Full variable domain (outside the CDR3, taken from reference TRBV7-2 and TRBJ2-7): GAGVSQSPSNKVTEKGKDVELRCDPISGHTALYWYRQSLGQGLEFLIYFQGNSAPDKSGLPSDRFSAERTGGSVSTLTIQRTQQEDSAVYLCASSLGQGGSYEQYFGPGTRLTVT.

By frequency, this clonotype is medium-sized. CDR3 protein: CASSRSSLTDTQYF. This chain connects TRBV6-5 to TRBJ2-3. Per germline, CDR1 MNHEY and CDR2 SVGAGI. The CDR3 runs 14 residues.

V is TRBV27 and J is TRBJ1-5. The CDR3 consists of 12 residues. Germline assignment: CDR1 MNHEY and CDR2 SMNVEV (reference sequence). Here the CDR3 reads CASSEGSQPQHF.

The chain uses TRBV5-4 and TRBJ1-2; TCRdb's D call of TRBD1 is untestable without DNA. CDR1 SGHNT and CDR2 YYREEE come from the germline V gene (reference sequence). The CDR3 covers 14 residues. This CDR3 reads CASSTDRGLYGYTF. The full variable domain, its missing parts supplied by reference TRBV5-4 and TRBJ1-2, is ETGVTQSPTHLIKTRGQQVTLRCSSQSGHNTVSWYQQALGQGPQFIFQYYREEENGRGNFPPRFSGLQFPNYSSELNVNALELDDSALYLCASSTDRGLYGYTFGSGTRLTVV.

This chain links TRBV5-1 with TRBJ1-2. The CDR3 runs to 16 residues. CDR1 and CDR2 from the germline V gene are SGHRS and YFSETQ. This CDR3 is CASSLDRVPANYGYTF. Drawing the rest from reference TRBV5-1 and TRBJ1-2, the complete variable domain is KAGVTQTPRYLIKTRGQQVTLSCSPISGHRSVSWYQQTPGQGLQFLFEYFSETQRNKGNFPGRFSGRQFSNSRSEMNVSTLELGDSALYLCASSLDRVPANYGYTFGSGTRLTVV.

This clonotype registers medium-sized by frequency. The chain is built from TRBV19 and TRBJ1-2; no DNA is available, so the TRBD1 call from TCRdb remains unchecked. Per the germline V gene, CDR1 is LNHDA and CDR2 is SQIVND (reference sequence). The CDR3 has 14 residues. The CDR3 is CASSILGQGYGYTF.

This clonotype is identified as medium-sized from frequency. This chain's CDR3 is CSVQDRTGGYTF. The chain couples TRBV29-1 to TRBJ1-2; TCRdb returns TRBD1, unconfirmable since there is no DNA. Germline lookup yields CDR1 SQVTM and CDR2 ANQGSEA. CDR3 size: 12 residues.

The chain links TRBV19 to TRBJ1-2; lacking DNA, the TRBD1 call made by TCRdb goes unchecked. The germline V gene encodes CDR1 LNHDA and CDR2 SQIVND (reference sequence). The CDR3 sequence is 15 residues long. CDR3 loop: CASSIDAGTGPGYTF.

The J gene is TRBJ1-2, the V gene TRBV24-1. Germline V gene data show CDR1 as KGHDR and CDR2 as SFDVKD. The length of the CDR3 is 16 residues. CDR3: CATSDPSTGNWRGYTF.

This chain links TRBV7-2 with TRBJ2-5; the TCRdb call, TRBD1, lacks DNA for checking. Germline-derived CDR1 and CDR2 are SGHTA and FQGNSA. There are 15 residues in the CDR3. CDR3 sequence: CASSLMQGGQETQYF.

The V call is TRBV11-2, the J call TRBJ2-7; lacking DNA, the TRBD1 call made by TCRdb goes unchecked. The CDR3 loop spans 17 amino acids. CDR1 SGHAT and CDR2 FQNNGV come from the germline V gene. The CDR3 is CASSLGVGTDIPYEQYF.

V and J are TRBV20-1 and TRBJ2-3; without DNA, the TCRdb call of TRBD2 cannot be checked. This CDR3 has 12 residues. Per germline, CDR1 DFQATT and CDR2 SNEGSKA (reference sequence). The chain's CDR3 is CSARGLAGAQYF.

The chain recombines TRBV12-3 or TRBV12-4 with TRBJ1-3. The CDR3 covers 15 residues. CDR3 amino acids: CASSFVAGPGNTIYF.

Considering frequency, this clonotype is medium-sized (0.01 to 0.1%). V gene TRBV5-4 combines with J gene TRBJ2-2; TCRdb's D call, TRBD2, is unchecked because there is no DNA. Germline V gene sequence: CDR1 SGHNT, CDR2 YYREEE (reference sequence). This CDR3 spans 14 amino acids. The CDR3 region is CASSRGEGTGELFF.

The chain recombines TRBV5-1 with TRBJ2-2. The germline CDR1 and CDR2 sequences are SGHRS and YFSETQ. The CDR3 runs to 11 residues. The CDR3: CASSLDVELFF.

The chain couples TRBV6-5 to TRBJ1-1; TCRdb's D gene call, TRBD1, goes unchecked for lack of DNA. This CDR3 is 16 amino acids long. CDR1 is MNHEY, CDR2 SVGAGI, per germline. CDR3 region: CASSRPGRLDYTEAFF.

This clonotype counts as medium-sized by frequency. This chain connects TRBV5-6 to TRBJ2-3; TCRdb's D call of TRBD2 is untestable without DNA. The length of the CDR3 is 16 residues. The germline V gene encodes CDR1 SGHDT and CDR2 YYEEEE. The CDR3 loop reads CASSLEAGGRGDTQYF.

This chain connects TRBV7-2 to TRBJ1-5; TCRdb returns TRBD1, unconfirmable since there is no DNA. The germline CDR1 and CDR2 sequences are SGHTA and FQGNSA. The CDR3 runs 15 residues. The CDR3 sequence: CASSSGAGWNQPQHF.

V gene TRBV7-6 combines with J gene TRBJ1-2; TCRdb picks TRBD1, but there is no DNA to check that call. Germline loops: CDR1 SGHVS, CDR2 FNYEAQ. The CDR3 is 14 residues long. The CDR3 reads CASSLGQANYGYTF.

The J gene is TRBJ1-4, the V gene TRBV4-1. This CDR3 has 15 amino acids. CDR1 is MGHRA and CDR2 is YSYEKL in the germline V gene. This chain's CDR3 is CASSRYTAQDEKLFF.

This clonotype shows up as medium-sized by frequency. The chain recombines TRBV27 with TRBJ2-1. CDR3 length: 12 amino acids. Germline V gene sequence: CDR1 MNHEY, CDR2 SMNVEV (reference sequence). This CDR3 reads CASGPSYNEQFF.

The CDR3 loop reads CAISWVEDEQFF. The rearrangement links TRBV10-3 to TRBJ2-1; checking the TCRdb D call of TRBD2 is not possible without DNA. CDR1 and CDR2 from the germline V gene are ENHRY and SYGVKD. The CDR3 is 12 residues long.

J is TRBJ1-1 and V is TRBV5-6; TCRdb indicates TRBD1, and absent DNA this call remains unverified. Germline V lookup: CDR1 SGHDT, CDR2 YYEEEE. The CDR3 loop spans 12 amino acids. CDR3 amino acids: CASSLTGTEAFF.

The chain recombines TRBV11-2 with TRBJ1-4. The CDR3 contains 13 residues. Germline assignment: CDR1 SGHAT and CDR2 FQNNGV. CDR3 loop: CASSLGPVEKLFF.

Measured by frequency, this clonotype is medium-sized. This rearrangement joins TRBV29-1 to TRBJ1-2; TCRdb returns TRBD1, unconfirmable since there is no DNA. CDR1 and CDR2 from the germline V gene are SQVTM and ANQGSEA. This CDR3 spans 17 amino acids. The CDR3 sequence: CSVEDGGRDVQNYGYTF.

In terms of frequency, this clonotype is medium-sized. The chain is built from TRBV19 and TRBJ2-1; there is no DNA to check the TCRdb D call of TRBD2. Germline loops: CDR1 LNHDA, CDR2 SQIVND (reference sequence). This CDR3 is 16 amino acids long. The CDR3 here is CASTQDGGQPYNEQFF.